This T cell receptor (beta chain) was found in a study of blood T cells in healthy people across ages. Background on the study: Template switching retrieved approximately one barcoded beta molecule for each two T cells.

Healthy Russian Caucasian donors spanned ages 6 to 90 years. Researchers report isolating at least 7 million PBMCs per sample. This clonotype occurred a few times. Together with a sample-barcoded 5' primer, a J-beta primer mix was included in a second PCR lasting about 6 to 11 cycles. TCRdb redid the calling of the 5' RACE reads with MiXCR, one entry per CDR3 protein. The sample holds over 700,000 distinct CDR3 sequences; roughly 25% are singletons and the top ten take 9.4%. Deletions cut 5 bases from V and 8 bases from J, with 10 bases between. Per germline, CDR1 MNHNY and CDR2 SVGAGI (reference sequence). The CDR3 sequence is 12 residues long. These data were likewise used in another study, on T cells of mothers and their children.

V gene TRBV6-6 combines with J gene TRBJ2-1; no reliable D call. Material for sequencing was blood. The TCR originated in a boy aged 5-17 years in good health. This CDR3 is CASSPQSDEQFF. The CDR3 bases are TGTGCCAGCAGTCCACAGAGCGATGAGCAGTTCTTC.